The 15 T cell receptor beta chains in this list originate from one sample, sequenced in a study of human T cells and chemical hapten exposure. In TCRdb, the RACE reads were re-called with MiXCR into one record per CDR3 protein. The sample shows more than 100,000 distinct CDR3 sequences, around 11% of them seen only once. Stated time point: patch test 3, about 24 weeks after DPC sensitization. This sample's treatment: therapeutic diphenylcyclopropenone sensitization with weekly scalp DPC. The starting material was whole blood, obtained in connection with sensitization to the hapten diphenylcyclopropenone (DPC). The receptors originated from a woman in her forties or fifties with alopecia areata. Some clones in this sample may be carry-over from other donors' samples.

This clonotype has just a few counts. The rearrangement links TRBV5-1 to TRBJ2-3, with 10 bases matching TRBD2. V trimming: 2 bases; J trimming: 1 base; junction bases outside the gene matches: 7. CDR1 and CDR2 (germline): SGHRS, YFSETQ. This CDR3 comprises 17 residues. The CDR3 loop is CASSLSLAGDRTDTQYF. The CDR3 nucleotides are TGCGCCAGCAGCTTAAGTCTAGCGGGGGACCGCACAGATACGCAGTATTTT. Combining the CDR3 with reference TRBV5-1 and TRBJ2-3 gives the whole variable domain KAGVTQTPRYLIKTRGQQVTLSCSPISGHRSVSWYQQTPGQGLQFLFEYFSETQRNKGNFPGRFSGRQFSNSRSEMNVSTLELGDSALYLCASSLSLAGDRTDTQYFGPGTRLTVL.

In this sample, this clonotype turned up many times. The chain links TRBV29-1 to TRBJ2-1; 11 bases line up with TRBD2. The CDR3 covers 17 residues. Germline V gene data show CDR1 as SQVTM and CDR2 as ANQGSEA. V dropped 6 bases and J dropped 3; count of bases not matched to a gene: 13. CDR3 bases: TGCAGCGTCGTACTAGCGGGAGCTATAGGCGGCTACAATGAGCAGTTCTTC. Translating it yields CSVVLAGAIGGYNEQFF.

A word on this clonotype: The junction departs from the called germline gene at one end, perhaps through a read error. This rearrangement joins TRBV20-1 to TRBJ1-6; no firm D call. The CDR3 covers 14 residues. CDR1 and CDR2 from the germline V gene are DFQATT and SNEGSKA (reference sequence). DNA for the CDR3: TGCAGCGCTAAGGATGACGCCTATAATTCACCCCTCCACTTT. Protein: CSAKDDAYNSPLHF.

CDR3 residues: CASSLMDAEAFF. The CDR3 DNA is TGTGCCAGCAGTTTGATGGACGCTGAAGCTTTCTTT. The chain employs TRBV12-3 or TRBV12-4 and TRBJ1-1; D gene unclear. Trimming took off 3 bases at V and 6 bases at J, with 8 bases between the two ends. The CDR3 has 12 residues.

The chain recombines TRBV3-1 with TRBJ2-1; possible D gene TRBD2, 5 bases. Germline-derived CDR1 and CDR2 are LGHDT and YNNKEL (reference sequence). Trimming removed 7 bases from V and 6 bases from J, with 13 bases in between. The CDR3 totals 13 residues. CDR3 protein: CASTGEWGNEQFF. In nucleotides, the CDR3 is TGTGCCAGCACCGGGGAGTGGGGCAATGAGCAGTTCTTC.

This clonotype showed up just a few times. The chain links TRBV20-1 to TRBJ1-1, with no clear D. Germline V lookup: CDR1 DFQATT, CDR2 SNEGSKA (reference sequence). The CDR3 is made up of 12 amino acids. Trimming pared 0 bases from V and 5 bases from J, leaving 7 bases between. In nucleotides, the CDR3 is TGCAGTGCTAGAGATCCACGGACTGAAGCTTTCTTT. Amino acid sequence: CSARDPRTEAFF.

This clonotype was found many times. The chain joins TRBV5-5 to TRBJ2-1; 9 nucleotides agree with TRBD2. The CDR3 extends over 13 amino acids. In germline, CDR1 is SGHKS, CDR2 YYEKEE (reference sequence). V shed 4 bases, J shed 7 bases, and the junction held 3 bases outside the gene matches. The CDR3 region has the DNA TGTGCCAGCAGCCCGGGACTAGCAAATGAGCAGTTCTTC. Translating gives CASSPGLANEQFF.

The table lists this clonotype with many counts. The chain carries TRBV5-1 and TRBJ2-5; the D is unclear. The CDR3 totals 15 residues. V was shortened by 0 bases and J by 1 base, with 10 bases between the two germline ends. Germline CDR1 SGHRS, CDR2 YFSETQ. CDR3 nucleotide sequence: TGCGCCAGCAGCTTGGATCCGCGCCCCCAAGAGACCCAGTACTTC. Its translation: CASSLDPRPQETQYF.

This clonotype was seen repeatedly, ten times or more. The CDR3 coding sequence is TGTGCCAGCAGTTTCCCGGGACTTCTACCTGAAGCTTTCTTT. It specifies CASSFPGLLPEAFF. The chain carries TRBV2 and TRBJ1-1, with a tentative D call TRBD1 (5 bases). CDR1 is SNHLY, CDR2 FYNNEI, per germline. The CDR3 consists of 14 residues. Trimming shortened V by 5 bases and J by 6 bases, and 16 bases separated the two germline ends.

The chain carries TRBV7-2 and TRBJ2-3, with 10 bases matching TRBD2. CDR1 and CDR2 from the germline V gene are SGHTA and FQGNSA. This CDR3 contains 16 residues. The CDR3 DNA reads as TGTGAAAGAAGCTCTCTAGCGGGGGCTCTCACAGATACGCAGTATTTT. Translation: CERSSLAGALTDTQYF.

CDR3 nucleotide sequence: TGCGCCAGCAGCGAGGGAATCAACAAAAACATTCAGTACTTC. Encoded protein: CASSEGINKNIQYF. This sequence joins TRBV5-1 and TRBJ2-4, with D possibly matching TRBD2 (5 bases). The CDR3 length is 14 residues. Germline CDR1 SGHRS, CDR2 YFSETQ. Trimming shortened V by 4 bases and J by 3 bases, and 11 bases separated the two germline ends.

This clonotype has only a few counts. The chain couples TRBV2 to TRBJ2-3; 11 bases match TRBD2. The CDR3 totals 16 residues. From germline, CDR1 is SNHLY and CDR2 FYNNEI. V was pared by 5 bases and J by 1 base, with 5 bases of the junction left unmatched. DNA of the CDR3: TGTGCCAGCAGTCCCCGGACTAGCGGGTGCACAGATACGCAGTATTTT. It translates to CASSPRTSGCTDTQYF. Full variable domain (remainder filled in from reference TRBV2 and TRBJ2-3): EPEVTQTPSHQVTQMGQEVILRCVPISNHLYFYWYRQILGQKVEFLVSFYNNEISEKSEIFDDQFSVERPDGSNFTLKIRSTKLEDSAMYFCASSPRTSGCTDTQYFGPGTRLTVL.

This clonotype was seen only a few times. J is TRBJ2-3 and V is TRBV20-1; 7 positions match TRBD2. Trimming cost V 0 bases and J 6 bases; bases outside gene matches: 6. This CDR3 is 14 amino acids long. CDR1 is DFQATT and CDR2 is SNEGSKA in the germline V gene (reference sequence). The CDR3 DNA is TGCAGTGCTAGAGATCAGCGGGGTCCCGATACGCAGTATTTT. Its translation: CSARDQRGPDTQYF.

The gene calls are TRBV6-2 or TRBV6-3 and TRBJ2-5; 7 bases are shared with TRBD2. This CDR3 spans 16 amino acids. The V gene end was trimmed by 2 bases and the J gene end by 5 bases; junction bases not matched to a gene: 11. Germline CDR1 reads MNHEY; CDR2 reads SVGEGT. The CDR3 spells CASSYPGEGAAETQYF. CDR3 nucleotide sequence: TGTGCCAGCAGTTACCCGGGGGAGGGAGCGGCGGAGACCCAGTACTTC.

This clonotype was counted ten times or more. This sequence joins TRBV6-6 and TRBJ1-2; TRBD1 is a possible D gene (6 bases). The CDR3 runs to 14 residues. Germline V lookup: CDR1 MNHNY, CDR2 SVGAGI (reference sequence). With 5 bases removed from V and 2 bases from J, the gap between germline ends came to 12 bases. CDR3 sequence: CASSQDSLNYGYTF. In DNA, the CDR3 is TGTGCCAGCAGTCAGGACAGCCTGAACTATGGCTACACCTTC.